This T cell receptor beta chain was found in a study of blood T cells in healthy people across ages (dated by TCRdb to between 2015 and 2017). At the level of the whole study: Template switching captured roughly one uniquely barcoded TCR beta cDNA molecule per two T cells in model experiments. Age-related changes in TCR beta repertoire diversity were measured in the study by deep sequencing normalized with unique cDNA molecular identifiers. Using the same blood draw, the study looked at two additional independent replicas of 1 million unique cDNA reads for two donors, one aged 18 to 30 and the other aged 80 or older. The donors were divided into four age groups: young (average around 15 years), middle-aged (approximately 42), aged (approximately 59) and long-lived (82).

The library was prepared using 5' RACE. The run used an Illumina HiSeq 2500. A second PCR of roughly 7 to 11 cycles was performed with a sample-barcoded 5' primer and a J-beta primer mix. Each TCR beta cDNA molecule received a unique molecular identifier from a template-switch 5' adaptor carrying 12 random nucleotides. At least 3 million CDR3-containing paired-end reads were obtained from each sample. First-strand cDNA synthesis was performed from all RNA using the Mint cDNA synthesis kit, with priming by a TRBC-specific oligonucleotide. All cDNA was treated with uracil-DNA glycosylase and then went through a first 18-cycle PCR with the universal primers M1SS and BC2_uni_R. As for the original processing: Each sample was normalized by randomly selecting 1 million high-quality reads, each carrying a distinct molecular identifier. Instead of being binned into consensus sequences, reads that shared molecular identifiers were thrown out. MiTCR, run with a Q25 quality threshold and the strictest error-elimination algorithm, handled CDR3 identification, clonotype clustering and error correction. A nonparametric unseen species model with Euler transformation was used to estimate a lower bound on total TCR beta diversity. TCRdb trimmed the raw reads at Q25, called clones with MiXCR and kept productive beta chains. Under each unique CDR3 protein, matching rows form one entry showing the most common genes and DNA. The authors' filters were not applied to this entry. This sample holds around 800,000 distinct CDR3 sequences; around 24% were observed only once. Roughly 3.1% of the sample is taken by the ten largest.

This clonotype has only one observation. This clone's antigen is unknown. Base qualities are not provided; no much larger clone lies one nucleotide away. Findings and caveats that apply to the study as a whole: The CMV infection status of donors was not known, potentially confounding age-related changes in expanded clonotypes. Observed TCR beta diversity per million T cells fell roughly linearly with age, and a significant reduction was already apparent by age around 39. The percentage of naive T cells measured by flow cytometry correlated strongly with observed TCR beta diversity. Estimates of total diversity based on one million sequenced T cells were considered lower bounds and underestimates. The long-lived group showed more naive CD4+ T cells, fewer expanded clones and increased TCR diversity than the aged group, suggesting age selection. Because profiling used bulk unsorted PBMCs, naive and antigen-experienced compartments could not be compared conclusively.

The trim is 4 bases for V and 10 bases for J, with a gap of 16 bases between the germline ends. The CDR3 has 13 amino acids, counting the end cysteine and phenylalanine. The only DNA kept is the CDR3, 39 bases in frame from the first base. The germline V gene encodes CDR1 MGHDK and CDR2 SYGVNS. Donors were 40 or so systemically healthy Caucasian individuals from Russia aged roughly 6 to 90 years. Each donor gave 8.5 to 10 milliliters of peripheral blood, collected into EDTA-treated Vacutainer tubes. Ficoll-Paque density-gradient centrifugation was used to isolate PBMCs, with at least 6.5 million per sample. Total RNA, at least 6 micrograms per sample, was extracted from PBMCs with Trizol reagent. The percentages of naive CD45RAhigh/CD27high T cells were determined by flow cytometry on a PBMC aliquot from every donor. These data also formed part of another study, on T cells of mothers and their children. As described in the second report: The donors were nine systemically healthy Caucasian individuals, made up of three mothers and their six children. cDNA synthesis used all of the extracted RNA, with approximately 1.4 ug of RNA in each 15 ul reaction. In the second PCR, the M1S primer introduced both the sample barcodes and 2-4 random nucleotides. Each mother yielded over 9.5 million TCR beta CDR3 reads and each child roughly 3.1 million reads. In both related and unrelated pairs, thymic selection shapes the output of TCR recombination in a similar way, with inherited differences having only a minor effect. Normalized repertoire overlap in related mother-child pairs was always slightly higher than in unrelated mother-child pairs, but the difference was never significant. With a sensitivity of approximately 100 clones per million clonotypes, no persistent microchimeric T cell clones were detected. To look for features that set related mother-child pairs apart from unrelated individuals, the researchers ran deep NGS to compare the TCR beta repertoires of mothers and children. Mothers averaged roughly 40 +/- 4 years of age and children averaged about 10 +/- 4 years. After adapter ligation was performed with NEBNext reagents, the libraries were sequenced on an Illumina HiSeq 2000 with 100+100 nt paired-end reads. To prevent cross-contamination, the mother and child libraries were prepared one month apart and sequenced in separate runs. Between roughly 500,000 and 2,300,000 distinct TCR beta clonotypes were identified per donor. Naive TCR beta clonotypes were estimated from low-frequency clonotypes matched to each donor's FACS-determined naive share, without sorting.

Source material: blood. This sequence was found in a boy between 10 and 17 years old in good health. The V and J genes are TRBV25-1 and TRBJ1-1; the D gene is perhaps TRBD1, from 5 matching bases. The DNA sequence is TGTGCCAGCAGTGCCGGGACCAAACTTCGAGCTTTCTTT. This sequence encodes CASSAGTKLRAFF.